This entry concerns a single T cell receptor beta chain. Antigen specificity is unknown. This sample stems from a study of response to subunit inactivated influenza vaccine. General observations from the study: That few new T cells are recruited by each seasonal influenza vaccination was the authors' suggestion.

TCRdb fed the RT-PCR reads into MiXCR, producing one record per CDR3 protein. The repertoire holds about 650,000 distinct CDR3 sequences, around 15% seen once, with 7.5% to 9% in the top ten. Sequencing used PBMCs from blood, obtained 14 days before vaccination. This TCR derives from a man aged 50 or older who received an inactivated influenza vaccine.

CDR3 sequence reads: CASNPGPRNEQFF. The CDR3 DNA is TGTGCCAGCAATCCGGGGCCGAGAAATGAGCAGTTCTTC. V is TRBV12-3 or TRBV12-4 and J is TRBJ2-1, with D perhaps assigned TRBD1 or TRBD2 (5 bases each). The V end was cut by 7 bases, the J end by 7 bases, with 14 bases between. The CDR3 length is 13 residues.